These T cell receptor beta chains were read from a single sample in a study of blood T cell repertoires in COVID-19. Clones were sequenced by immunoSEQ multiplex PCR, and TCRdb holds only the in-frame ones, with some missing. This sample has 200,000 to 250,000 clones; 75% to 85% occur once, and the top ten carry 6.5% to 9%. Sample: PBMCs or T cells enriched from blood (not recorded which). The source is a woman aged 40-49 years with acute COVID-19. CDR3s include the opening cysteine and the closing phenylalanine or tryptophan. D genes are given only for firm matches. Not every row has a clone size; where given, it reads once, few, many or a size class.

j_gene: TRBJ1-1; len: 15; v_gene: TRBV14; d_gene: TRBD1; abundance: NA; CDR3aa: CASSRTGWVNTEAFF; CDR3nt: TGTGCCAGCAGCCGGACAGGGTGGGTGAACACTGAAGCTTTCTTT
j_gene: TRBJ2-7; len: 16; v_gene: TRBV28; d_gene: TRBD2; abundance: NA; CDR3aa: CASSLYSSGRIYEQYF; CDR3nt: TGTGCCAGCAGTTTATACTCTAGCGGGAGGATCTACGAGCAGTACTTC
j_gene: TRBJ2-3; len: 15; v_gene: TRBV7-3; d_gene: NA; abundance: NA; CDR3aa: CASSLLRAGSDTQYF; CDR3nt: TGTGCCAGCAGCTTACTACGGGCAGGGTCCGATACGCAGTATTTT
j_gene: TRBJ1-4; len: 15; v_gene: TRBV2; d_gene: NA; abundance: NA; CDR3aa: CASSDKTGSVGKLFF; CDR3nt: TGTGCCAGCAGTGATAAAACAGGGAGTGTTGGGAAACTGTTTTTT
j_gene: TRBJ1-5; len: 14; v_gene: TRBV28; d_gene: NA; abundance: once; CDR3aa: CASSLQGFHQPQHF; CDR3nt: TGTGCCAGCAGTTTACAGGGGTTCCATCAGCCCCAGCATTTT
j_gene: TRBJ1-4; len: 13; v_gene: TRBV12-3/TRBV12-4; d_gene: NA; abundance: NA; CDR3aa: CASRDDIERKLFF; CDR3nt: TGTGCCAGCAGAGATGACATAGAGCGGAAACTGTTTTTT
j_gene: TRBJ2-2; len: 13; v_gene: TRBV24-1; d_gene: NA; abundance: once; CDR3aa: CATRGGNTGELFF; CDR3nt: TGTGCCACCAGGGGGGGGAACACCGGGGAGCTGTTTTTT
j_gene: TRBJ2-5; len: 14; v_gene: TRBV19; d_gene: NA; abundance: NA; CDR3aa: CASSLQGPQETQYF; CDR3nt: TGTGCCAGTAGCTTACAGGGACCCCAAGAGACCCAGTACTTC
j_gene: TRBJ1-1; len: 12; v_gene: TRBV12-3/TRBV12-4; d_gene: NA; abundance: once; CDR3aa: CASSLSNTEAFF; CDR3nt: TGTGCCAGCAGTCTCAGTAACACTGAAGCTTTCTTT
j_gene: TRBJ2-7; len: 14; v_gene: TRBV29-1; d_gene: NA; abundance: NA; CDR3aa: CSVAAGPSSYEQYF; CDR3nt: TGCAGCGTTGCCGCGGGGCCTAGCTCCTACGAGCAGTACTTC
j_gene: TRBJ2-5; len: 16; v_gene: TRBV7-7; d_gene: NA; abundance: NA; CDR3aa: CASSLGGGTLQETQYF; CDR3nt: TGTGCTAGCAGCTTAGGGGGGGGGACACTCCAAGAGACCCAGTACTTC
j_gene: TRBJ2-2; len: 14; v_gene: TRBV5-1; d_gene: NA; abundance: NA; CDR3aa: CASSLEADTGELFF; CDR3nt: TGCGCCAGCAGCTTGGAAGCGGACACCGGGGAGCTGTTTTTT
j_gene: TRBJ1-2; len: 13; v_gene: TRBV9; d_gene: NA; abundance: NA; CDR3aa: CASSVGGERGYTF; CDR3nt: TGTGCCAGCAGCGTAGGTGGAGAAAGAGGCTACACCTTC
j_gene: TRBJ2-7; len: 15; v_gene: TRBV30; d_gene: TRBD1; abundance: NA; CDR3aa: CAWRAPGTGRYEQYF; CDR3nt: TGTGCCTGGAGGGCCCCCGGGACAGGGAGGTACGAGCAGTACTTC
j_gene: TRBJ1-1; len: 15; v_gene: TRBV4-1; d_gene: TRBD1; abundance: NA; CDR3aa: CASSPPWQGARGAFF; CDR3nt: TGCGCCAGCAGCCCTCCCTGGCAGGGGGCGAGGGGAGCTTTCTTT